These T cell receptor beta chains were read from a single sample in a study of blood T cell repertoires in COVID-19. Some clones are missing from TCRdb's copy, which holds only in-frame ones; the method was immunoSEQ multiplex PCR. The top ten hold around 4% of the sample, which has around 340,000 clones, roughly nine tenths seen once. Sequenced input: peripheral blood. These TCRs come from a woman aged 55-69 years with COVID-19, enrolled during active disease. CDR3s include the opening cysteine and the closing phenylalanine or tryptophan. D genes are given only for firm matches. Expanded clones are given a class, and other clones once, few, many or no size at all.

TRBJ1-5 TRBD1 13 - TRBV19 CASAKDRAQPQHF TGTGCCAGTGCCAAGGACAGGGCCCAGCCCCAGCATTTT
TRBJ1-1 - 12 once TRBV23-1 CASSHHRRGAFF TGCGCCAGCAGTCATCATAGGAGGGGAGCTTTCTTT
TRBJ2-5 - 15 - TRBV6-5 CASSYSTGDQETQYF TGTGCCAGCAGTTACTCGACGGGGGATCAAGAGACCCAGTACTTC
TRBJ1-1 TRBD1 16 - TRBV18 CASSPPVGQGFSEAFF TGTGCCAGCTCACCACCGGTGGGACAGGGATTTTCTGAAGCTTTCTTT
TRBJ1-4 TRBD1 15 - TRBV28 CASSLNRGLSEKLFF TGTGCCAGCAGTTTAAACAGGGGACTCAGTGAAAAACTGTTTTTT
TRBJ2-5 - 14 - TRBV2 CASTNPGAGETQYF TGTGCCAGCACGAACCCCGGGGCGGGGGAGACCCAGTACTTC
TRBJ1-2 TRBD1 16 - TRBV19 CASSGAPGQGIKGYTF TGTGCCAGTAGTGGGGCCCCTGGACAGGGAATCAAAGGCTACACCTTC
TRBJ2-3 TRBD1 16 - TRBV25-1 CASSTTGTGMPDTQYF TGTGCCAGCAGTACAACCGGGACAGGGATGCCAGATACGCAGTATTTT
TRBJ1-1 TRBD1 15 - TRBV18 CASSPPTGSNTEAFF TGTGCCAGCTCACCGCCGACAGGGAGTAACACTGAAGCTTTCTTT
TRBJ1-1 - 12 few TRBV4-2 CASSQEDSEAFF TGTGCCAGCAGCCAAGAGGACAGTGAAGCTTTCTTT
TRBJ1-1 - 14 - TRBV6-5 CASISGRGNTEAFF TGTGCCAGCATATCGGGCAGGGGGAACACTGAAGCTTTCTTT
TRBJ1-1 - 13 - TRBV5-1 CASSQGKNTEAFF TGCGCCAGCAGCCAGGGGAAGAACACTGAAGCTTTCTTT
TRBJ1-5 TRBD1 16 - TRBV6-4 CASSDEGRGTNQPQHF TGTGCCAGCAGTGACGAGGGCAGGGGGACCAATCAGCCCCAGCATTTT
TRBJ2-7 - 14 - TRBV7-2 CASSSGVGGYEQYF TGTGCCAGCAGCTCAGGGGTTGGCGGGTACGAGCAGTACTTC
TRBJ1-2 TRBD1 15 - TRBV9 CASSPWTGGQYGYTF TGTGCCAGCAGCCCCTGGACAGGGGGACAGTATGGCTACACCTTC
TRBJ1-2 TRBD1 15 - TRBV18 CASSPLETGGYGYTF TGTGCCAGCTCACCACTTGAGACAGGGGGCTATGGCTACACCTTC
TRBJ2-5 - 14 - TRBV28 CASSFPRGKETQYF TGTGCCAGCAGTTTTCCTCGAGGGAAAGAGACCCAGTACTTC
TRBJ1-5 - 15 - TRBV6-5 CASSYSAGGGQPQHF TGTGCCAGCAGTTACTCGGCCGGGGGAGGTCAGCCCCAGCATTTT
TRBJ2-7 TRBD2 16 - TRBV4-1 CASSQTLAGGRHEQYF TGCGCCAGCAGCCAAACCCTAGCGGGGGGGCGACACGAGCAGTACTTC
TRBJ1-2 - 17 - TRBV4-1 CASSQERRGIGNYGYTF TGCGCCAGCAGCCAAGAACGTCGGGGGATCGGGAACTATGGCTACACCTTC
TRBJ2-7 TRBD1 15 - TRBV2 CASSEAFGQVYEQYF TGTGCCAGCAGTGAAGCCTTTGGACAGGTCTACGAGCAGTACTTC
TRBJ1-2 TRBD1 10 few TRBV19 CASEGARYTF TGTGCCAGTGAGGGGGCGCGGTACACCTTC
TRBJ2-7 TRBD2 15 - TRBV27 CASSPRAGGSYEQYF TGTGCCAGCAGTCCTAGGGCGGGGGGGTCCTACGAGCAGTACTTC
TRBJ1-6 TRBD1 14 - TRBV28 CASSENRGVSPLHF TGTGCCAGCAGTGAAAACAGGGGTGTCTCACCCCTCCACTTT
TRBJ2-1 - 16 - TRBV6-1 CASSEPGTKGFTEQFF TGTGCCAGCAGTGAACCCGGGACAAAGGGCTTTACTGAGCAGTTCTTC
TRBJ2-5 TRBD1 14 - TRBV28 CAGGTGKVGGVQYF TGTGCTGGGGGGACAGGGAAGGTCGGTGGGGTCCAGTACTTC
TRBJ2-7 - 13 - TRBV30 CAWSLDSTYEQYF TGTGCCTGGAGTTTGGACTCCACCTACGAGCAGTACTTC
TRBJ2-5 - 11 - TRBV7-2 CASSPLRTQYF TGTGCCAGCAGCCCTCTTAGGACCCAGTACTTC
TRBJ1-2 TRBD1 10 - TRBV29-1 CSGRQGPYTF TGCAGCGGAAGACAGGGGCCCTACACCTTC
TRBJ1-5 - 16 few TRBV19 CASSTPAGGGNQPQHF TGTGCCAGTAGTACCCCTGCGGGAGGCGGCAATCAGCCCCAGCATTTT
TRBJ1-6 - 15 - TRBV25-1 CASSDGGRVVSPLHF TGTGCCAGCAGTGACGGGGGTCGGGTCGTTTCACCCCTCCACTTT
TRBJ1-2 TRBD1 14 - TRBV3-1/TRBV3-2 CASSPGQGAVGYTF TGTGCCAGCAGCCCGGGACAGGGGGCGGTTGGCTACACCTTC
TRBJ1-2 - 9 - TRBV20-1 CSALIGYTF TGCAGTGCCCTTATTGGCTACACCTTC
TRBJ1-1 - 15 - TRBV28 CASSWPPGLNTEAFF TGTGCCAGCAGTTGGCCCCCCGGGTTGAACACTGAAGCTTTCTTT
TRBJ1-3 TRBD1 14 - TRBV25-1 CASSDPGGGNTIYF TGTGCCAGCAGTGATCCAGGGGGCGGAAACACCATATATTTT
TRBJ2-7 - 14 - TRBV28 CAARPGSLSYEQYF TGTGCCGCCAGACCGGGGAGCCTATCCTACGAGCAGTACTTC
TRBJ1-1 TRBD1 16 - TRBV7-9 CASSLVRGLMNTEAFF TGTGCCAGCAGCTTAGTCAGGGGGCTGATGAACACTGAAGCTTTCTTT
TRBJ2-7 - 15 - TRBV12-2 CASPIKREGPYEQYF TGTGCAAGTCCCATAAAACGCGAGGGCCCCTACGAGCAGTACTTC
TRBJ2-1 - 16 - TRBV9 CASSVTTGRPSDEQFF TGTGCCAGCAGCGTAACCACAGGGCGTCCCTCAGATGAGCAGTTCTTC
TRBJ2-3 TRBD2 12 - TRBV12-3/TRBV12-4 CASSPGLATQYF TGTGCCAGCAGCCCCGGACTAGCGACGCAGTATTTT
TRBJ1-3 - 16 once TRBV11-3 CASSLGTASSGNTIYF TGTGCCAGCAGCTTAGGTACAGCAAGCTCTGGAAACACCATATATTTT
TRBJ1-3 - 13 - TRBV29-1 CSVKTGSGNTIYF TGCAGCGTAAAAACAGGCTCTGGAAACACCATATATTTT
TRBJ2-3 - 15 - TRBV6-5 CASSYSEVFTDTQYF TGTGCCAGCAGTTACTCGGAGGTTTTCACAGATACGCAGTATTTT
TRBJ1-1 - 14 - TRBV6-2/TRBV6-3 CASSYLDRNTEAFF TGTGCCAGCAGTTACCTCGACAGGAACACTGAAGCTTTCTTT
TRBJ2-2 - 17 - TRBV9 CASSALIRGSNTGELFF TGTGCCAGCAGCGCCTTAATTCGGGGGTCAAACACCGGGGAGCTGTTTTTT